This T cell receptor (beta chain) was identified in a study of blood T cell repertoires in COVID-19. Study as a whole: COVID-19 samples collected from the United States, Italy and Spain covered acute and convalescent phases. T cells, B-cell-depleted T cells, or PBMCs provided the cDNA or gDNA that served as material.

In the case of this clone: The junction does not match germline at one end; this may be a read error.

Germline V CDR1 and CDR2: LGHDT, YNNKEL (reference sequence). The CDR3 is made up of 12 amino acids. How the authors handled the data: Quantification of nucleated cells was approximated via reference gene primer amplification. The repertoire was sequenced with immunoSEQ multiplex PCR; TCRdb's copy has only in-frame clones and lacks some. That table furnishes V, J and clone size, whereas the DNA furnished D and trimming. The repertoire holds about 92,000 clones, with approximately 91% as singletons. The sequenced sample was peripheral blood. The chain carries TRBV3-1 (or the pseudogene TRBV3-2) and TRBJ2-3; D perhaps matches TRBD2 (5 bases). The origin of this receptor is a human donor with active COVID-19. The donor label of this sample is uncertain. The CDR3 DNA is TGTGCCAGCAGCCAAGAAGGGAGCACCCAGATTTTT. Its protein is CASSQEGSTQIF.